A single sample is the source of the 27 T cell receptor beta chains below, sequenced in a study of cytomegalovirus exposure and HLA in healthy donors. Primers included in the PCR were 60 Vbeta and 13 Jbeta primers. Sequenced by immunoSEQ multiplex PCR; TCRdb stores in-frame clones only, minus some. The repertoire includes approximately 84,000 clones, around 70% of them detected once, and over 8% sits in the top ten. What was sequenced was PBMCs. The receptor set was obtained from a man aged 40-49 years in good health and CMV-seropositive.

The table lists this clone with a few counts. Here the CDR3 DNA reads TGCGCCAGCAGCTCCACAGGGGGAAATTATGGCTACACCTTC. Residues: CASSSTGGNYGYTF. V gene TRBV5-1 combines with J gene TRBJ1-2, with 8 bases identical to TRBD1. Trimming cost V 3 bases and J 5 bases; bases outside gene matches: 6. Germline V gene data show CDR1 as SGHRS and CDR2 as YFSETQ. The CDR3 loop spans 14 amino acids.

The chain joins TRBV7-8 to TRBJ1-1; no reliable D call. CDR1 is SGHVS and CDR2 is FQNEAQ in the germline V gene. There are 14 residues in the CDR3. V was shortened by 4 bases and J by 0 bases, with 9 bases between the two germline ends. The CDR3 coding sequence is TGTGCCAGCAGCTCTAGCCAGGTGAACACTGAAGCTTTCTTT. This sequence encodes CASSSSQVNTEAFF.

In nucleotides, the CDR3 is TGTGCCAGCTGGTGGAGGGGGCGAATACATGAGCAGTTCTTC. This codes for CASWWRGRIHEQFF. This sequence joins TRBV27 and TRBJ2-1, with TRBD1 as a possible D gene (7 bases). The germline V gene encodes CDR1 MNHEY and CDR2 SMNVEV (reference sequence). The V end lost 8 bases, the J end lost 8 bases, and 19 bases lay between the germline ends. This CDR3 contains 14 residues.

The chain joins TRBV28 to TRBJ1-5; TRBD1 might be the D (5 bases). This CDR3 is built from 14 residues. Per the germline V gene, CDR1 is MDHEN and CDR2 is SYDVKM. Deletions cut 6 bases from V and 5 bases from J, with 14 bases between. The CDR3 region is CASSPQGPHQPQHF. The CDR3 DNA is TGTGCCAGCAGCCCCCAGGGCCCACATCAGCCCCAGCATTTT. The full variable domain, in which reference TRBV28 and TRBJ1-5 provide the parts outside the CDR3, is DVKVTQSSRYLVKRTGEKVFLECVQDMDHENMFWYRQDPGLGLRLIYFSYDVKMKEKGDIPEGYSVSREKKERFSLILESASTNQTSMYLCASSPQGPHQPQHFGDGTRLSIL.

This clone was detected once. This chain uses TRBV6-5 with TRBJ2-7, with TRBD1 matching over 7 bases. There are 13 residues in the CDR3. V dropped 3 bases and J dropped 3; count of bases not matched to a gene: 2. Per the germline V gene, CDR1 is MNHEY and CDR2 is SVGAGI. This chain's CDR3 is CASSYTGDYEQYF. CDR3 coding DNA: TGTGCCAGCAGTTATACAGGGGACTACGAGCAGTACTTC.

The rearrangement joins TRBV30 to TRBJ2-5; the D gene is possibly TRBD2 (7 bases). Trimming pared 4 bases from V and 4 bases from J, leaving 10 bases between. CDR1 is GTSNPN and CDR2 is SVGIG in the germline V gene (reference sequence). The CDR3 covers 12 residues. CDR3 nucleotides: TGTGCCTGGAAGGGGGGGTCAGAGACCCAGTACTTC. This encodes CAWKGGSETQYF.

This clone has only a few counts. This sequence joins TRBV19 and TRBJ2-3; 8 positions agree with TRBD1. V lost 5 bases to trimming and J lost 4 bases; unmatched junction nucleotides: 8. The CDR3 has 15 amino acids. Germline values: CDR1 LNHDA, CDR2 SQIVND (reference sequence). CDR3 amino acids: CASSPYRGEADTQYF. The DNA for the CDR3 is TGTGCCAGTAGTCCATACAGGGGGGAGGCAGATACGCAGTATTTT.

This chain links TRBV5-1 with TRBJ2-1, with TRBD1 matching 9 bases. Germline V gives CDR1 SGHRS, CDR2 YFSETQ. This CDR3 has 16 amino acids. The J segment lost 0 bases and the V segment lost 7 bases, leaving 8 bases of the junction unmatched. The CDR3 spells CASGTGQGTSYNEQFF. CDR3 nucleotide sequence: TGCGCCAGCGGAACTGGACAGGGGACCTCCTACAATGAGCAGTTCTTC.

The chain joins TRBV7-3 to TRBJ1-4; TRBD1 matches 8 bases. CDR1 and CDR2 (germline): SGHTA, FQGTGA. The V and J ends lost 5 bases and 7 bases, in that order; junction bases with no gene match: 9. The CDR3 length is 15 residues. The CDR3 protein is CASSDTSTGVEKLFF. The CDR3 coding sequence is TGTGCCAGCAGCGATACATCGACAGGGGTTGAAAAACTGTTTTTT.

This chain links TRBV5-1 with TRBJ2-5; D is perhaps TRBD1 (5 bases). CDR1 is SGHRS and CDR2 is YFSETQ in the germline V gene. The CDR3 has 16 amino acids. V gave up 4 bases and J gave up 2 bases, with 18 bases separating them. This CDR3 is CASSLGAPTAQETQYF. DNA of the CDR3: TGCGCCAGCAGCCTCGGCGCACCGACAGCTCAAGAGACCCAGTACTTC.

Notes on this clone: Other DNA sequences in this specimen translate into the identical CDR3. V usage is TRBV4-2 and J usage is TRBJ1-1; TRBD1 might be the D (6 bases). Germline V gene sequence: CDR1 LGHNA, CDR2 YNFKEQ. The CDR3 totals 14 residues. V lost 4 bases to trimming and J lost 6 bases, with 15 bases between them. The DNA for the CDR3 is TGTGCCAGCAGCCCTACCCCAGGGGAGCCTGAAGCTTTCTTT. The encoded protein is CASSPTPGEPEAFF.

The gene calls are TRBV7-6 and TRBJ2-1; tentative D call: TRBD1 (5 bases). V lost 7 bases, J lost 7 bases, and 8 bases lay in between. The germline gives CDR1 SGHVS, CDR2 FNYEAQ. The CDR3 length is 11 residues. In nucleotides, the CDR3 is TGTGCCAGCACCTCAGGGAATGAGCAGTTCTTC. Amino acid sequence: CASTSGNEQFF.

The chain employs TRBV5-1 and TRBJ2-3, with 7 bases fitting TRBD1. CDR1 is SGHRS and CDR2 is YFSETQ in the germline V gene. CDR3 length: 17 residues. V was pared by 0 bases and J by 2 bases, with 9 bases of the junction left unmatched. CDR3 DNA: TGCGCCAGCAGCTTGGCCCGACAGGGCCCAGCCACAGATACGCAGTATTTT. This gives the protein CASSLARQGPATDTQYF.

V and J are TRBV7-2 and TRBJ1-1; 10 bases fit TRBD1. V lost 6 bases, J lost 0 bases, and 1 base stayed unmatched. The CDR3 totals 14 residues. Germline V lookup: CDR1 SGHTA, CDR2 FQGNSA. The CDR3 DNA reads as TGTGCCAGCAGGGACAGGGGGGTGAACACTGAAGCTTTCTTT. Translating gives CASRDRGVNTEAFF.

This clone was seen only a few times. The rearrangement uses TRBV4-3 and TRBJ2-1, with 10 bases lining up with TRBD2. Looked up from germline, CDR1 is LGHNA and CDR2 is YSLEER. There are 19 residues in the CDR3. The ends lost 4 bases at V and 2 bases at J; junction bases unmatched: 14. As DNA, the CDR3 is TGCGCCAGCAGCCCCAGGGGATTGTCCAGCGGGGGGGCCTACAATGAGCAGTTCTTC. It encodes CASSPRGLSSGGAYNEQFF.

CDR3 residues: CASSYSPGAGYTF. The CDR3 nucleotides are TGTGCCAGCAGTTACTCTCCGGGTGCGGGCTACACCTTC. This sequence joins TRBV6-6 and TRBJ1-2; D call uncertain. The CDR3 extends over 13 amino acids. Between the trimmed V and J ends, which lost 0 bases and 8 bases, there was a span of 10 bases. Germline V gives CDR1 MNHNY, CDR2 SVGAGI (reference sequence).

The chain combines TRBV18 with TRBJ2-7, with 7 bases matching TRBD1. The junction had 3 bases not matched to a gene; V was cut back by 0 bases and J by 1 base. Germline V CDR1 and CDR2: KGHSH, LQKENI. The CDR3 length is 15 residues. The CDR3: CASSPPSQGSYEQYF. The DNA for the CDR3 is TGTGCCAGCTCACCACCGTCACAGGGGTCCTACGAGCAGTACTTC.

This chain links TRBV2 with TRBJ2-1, with 15 bases matching TRBD2. Germline CDR1 SNHLY, CDR2 FYNNEI. This CDR3 spans 13 amino acids. V shed 10 bases and J 10 bases; nucleotides not matched to a gene: 5. In DNA form, the CDR3 reads TGTGCCACCGGACTAGCGGGGGGGCACGAGCAGTTCTTC. Translated, it gives CATGLAGGHEQFF.

This clone was counted between two and nine times. The chain joins TRBV5-1 to TRBJ1-2; 9 nucleotides agree with TRBD1. CDR1 and CDR2 (germline): SGHRS, YFSETQ. J gave up 2 bases and V 4 bases, and 6 bases lay outside the gene matches. The CDR3 is 15 amino acids. In DNA form, the CDR3 reads TGCGCCAGCAGCCCCAGACAGGGGGTGAACTATGGCTACACCTTC. Amino acid sequence: CASSPRQGVNYGYTF.

The chain couples TRBV30 to TRBJ2-7, with D perhaps matching TRBD2 (7 bases). The CDR3 length is 13 residues. Germline V gene lookup returns CDR1 GTSNPN and CDR2 SVGIG (reference sequence). V lost 4 bases to trimming and J lost 2 bases, with 12 bases between them. CDR3 nucleotide sequence: TGTGCCTGGACCCGGGGGGCGGCCTACGAGCAGTACTTC. Translation: CAWTRGAAYEQYF. Combining the CDR3 with reference TRBV30 and TRBJ2-7 gives the whole variable domain SQTIHQWPATLVQPVGSPLSLECTVEGTSNPNLYWYRQAAGRGLQLLFYSVGIGQISSEVPQNLSASRPQDRQFILSSKKLLLSDSGFYLCAWTRGAAYEQYFGPGTRLTVT.

The chain links TRBV9 to TRBJ1-1; TRBD1 matches at 8 bases. The CDR3 length is 15 residues. Germline V gene data show CDR1 as SGDLS and CDR2 as YYNGEE. With V trimmed by 0 bases and J by 4 bases, 5 bases remained unmatched. The CDR3 spells CASSVGADRATEAFF. CDR3 DNA sequence: TGTGCCAGCAGCGTAGGGGCGGACAGGGCCACTGAAGCTTTCTTT.

The V and J genes are TRBV9 and TRBJ2-1; the match to TRBD2 covers 11 bases. The CDR3 is 15 amino acids. Germline values: CDR1 SGDLS, CDR2 YYNGEE. J gave up 4 bases and V 4 bases, and 4 bases lay outside the gene matches. This CDR3 is CASSLTSGAYNEQFF. CDR3 sequence (DNA): TGTGCCAGCAGCCTGACTAGCGGGGCTTACAATGAGCAGTTCTTC.

V usage is TRBV27 and J usage is TRBJ2-1; the D is unclear. CDR1 is MNHEY, CDR2 SMNVEV, per germline (reference sequence). The CDR3 consists of 15 residues. Trimming shortened V by 3 bases and J by 3 bases, and 12 bases separated the two germline ends. The CDR3 region is CASSFSLSIYNEQFF. The CDR3 DNA reads TGTGCCAGCAGTTTTTCTCTCTCTATCTACAATGAGCAGTTCTTC.

The genes are TRBV21-1 and TRBJ2-1; the D call TRBD2 from the table was never checked on the DNA. TRBV21-1 has pseudogene status. CDR3 length: 17 residues. The CDR3 region has the DNA TGTGCCAGCAGCAAAGGCTTTAGCGCCTATGGATACAATGAGCAGTTCTTC. Amino acids: CASSKGFSAYGYNEQFF.

Relative to its sample, this clone is medium-sized (0.01 to 0.1%). V gene TRBV20-1 combines with J gene TRBJ1-1; D gene uncertain. CDR1 is DFQATT, CDR2 SNEGSKA, per germline (reference sequence). V was shortened by 3 bases and J by 1 base, with 3 bases between the two germline ends. This CDR3 contains 11 residues. In DNA, the CDR3 is TGCAGTGCTAGCAGGAACACTGAAGCTTTCTTT. Protein sequence: CSASRNTEAFF.

This clone was seen a handful of times. This chain joins TRBV19 and TRBJ2-1, with D perhaps TRBD2 (5 bases). CDR1 LNHDA and CDR2 SQIVND come from the germline V gene (reference sequence). CDR3 length: 14 residues. Trimming pared 4 bases from V and 0 bases from J, leaving 7 bases between. This CDR3 reads CASSSRGSYNEQFF. The DNA of the CDR3 is TGTGCCAGTAGTAGCCGGGGCTCCTACAATGAGCAGTTCTTC.

Points on this clone: At the DNA level, this CDR3 is encoded by other sequences in the same sample as well. This chain uses TRBV6-6 with TRBJ2-5, with D perhaps TRBD2 (7 bases). Trimming stripped 6 bases from V and 3 bases from J, with 11 bases between. The germline CDR1 and CDR2 sequences are MNHNY and SVGAGI (reference sequence). This CDR3 spans 13 amino acids. DNA for the CDR3: TGTGCCAGCAGGGGAGGGGGGAAAGAGACCCAGTACTTC. It is translated as CASRGGGKETQYF.